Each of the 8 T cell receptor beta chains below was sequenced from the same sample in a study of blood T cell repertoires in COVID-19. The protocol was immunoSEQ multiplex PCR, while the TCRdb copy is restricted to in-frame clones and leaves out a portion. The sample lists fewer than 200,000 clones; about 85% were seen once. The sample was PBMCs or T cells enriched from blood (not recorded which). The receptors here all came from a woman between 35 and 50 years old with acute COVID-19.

Written as DNA, the CDR3 is TGTGCCAGCAGCGCAGGGCAGAGCTCCTACAATGAGCAGTTCTTC. It encodes CASSAGQSSYNEQFF. This rearrangement joins TRBV9 to TRBJ2-1; tentative D call: TRBD1 (5 bases). The CDR3 has 15 amino acids. Germline loops: CDR1 SGDLS, CDR2 YYNGEE. Trimming took off 3 bases at V and 0 bases at J, with 10 bases between the two ends.

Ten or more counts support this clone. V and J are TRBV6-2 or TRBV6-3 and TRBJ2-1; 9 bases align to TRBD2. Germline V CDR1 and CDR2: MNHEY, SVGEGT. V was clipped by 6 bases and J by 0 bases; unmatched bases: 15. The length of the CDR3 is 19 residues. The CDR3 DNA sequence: TGTGCCAGCAGCAGCCGACAGGGTAGCGGGAGAGGCTCCTACAATGAGCAGTTCTTC. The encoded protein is CASSSRQGSGRGSYNEQFF.

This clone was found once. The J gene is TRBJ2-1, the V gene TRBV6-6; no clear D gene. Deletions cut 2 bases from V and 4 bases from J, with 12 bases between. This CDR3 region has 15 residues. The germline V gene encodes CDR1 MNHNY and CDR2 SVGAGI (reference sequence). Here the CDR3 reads CASSYGRSDYNEQFF. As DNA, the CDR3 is TGTGCCAGCAGTTACGGGCGCTCTGATTACAATGAGCAGTTCTTC.

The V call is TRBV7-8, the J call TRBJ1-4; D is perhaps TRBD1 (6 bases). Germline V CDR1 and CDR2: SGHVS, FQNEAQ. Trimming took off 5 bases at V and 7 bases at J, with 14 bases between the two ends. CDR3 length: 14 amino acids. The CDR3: CASSLTGLGEKLFF. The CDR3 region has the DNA TGTGCCAGCAGCCTTACAGGGTTGGGTGAAAAACTGTTTTTT.

The CDR3 region has the DNA TGTGCCAGCAGCCTAGCCGACCGGGACAGGGGGCTGAGCTACACCTTC. It specifies CASSLADRDRGLSYTF. V usage is TRBV4-2 and J usage is TRBJ1-2; 12 bases agree with TRBD1. V lost 4 bases, J lost 9 bases, and 12 bases stayed unmatched. Germline V lookup: CDR1 LGHNA, CDR2 YNFKEQ. The length of the CDR3 is 16 residues.

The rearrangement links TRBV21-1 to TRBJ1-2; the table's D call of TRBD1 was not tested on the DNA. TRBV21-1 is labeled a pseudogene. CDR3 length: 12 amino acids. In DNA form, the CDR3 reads TGTGCCAGGCAGGGGGCGAAGTATGGCTACACCTTC. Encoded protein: CARQGAKYGYTF.

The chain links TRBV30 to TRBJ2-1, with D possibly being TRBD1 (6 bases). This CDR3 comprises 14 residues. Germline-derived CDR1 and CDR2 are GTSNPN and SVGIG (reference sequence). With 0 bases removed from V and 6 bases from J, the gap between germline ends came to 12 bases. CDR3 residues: CAWSVWQGPNEQFF. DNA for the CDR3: TGTGCCTGGAGTGTATGGCAGGGGCCCAATGAGCAGTTCTTC.

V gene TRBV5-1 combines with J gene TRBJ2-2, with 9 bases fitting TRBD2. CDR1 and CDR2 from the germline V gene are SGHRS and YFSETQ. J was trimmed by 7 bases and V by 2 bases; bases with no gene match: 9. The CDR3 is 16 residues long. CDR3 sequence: CASSFGGRAVIGELFF. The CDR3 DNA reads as TGCGCCAGCAGCTTTGGCGGGAGGGCGGTGATCGGGGAGCTGTTTTTT.